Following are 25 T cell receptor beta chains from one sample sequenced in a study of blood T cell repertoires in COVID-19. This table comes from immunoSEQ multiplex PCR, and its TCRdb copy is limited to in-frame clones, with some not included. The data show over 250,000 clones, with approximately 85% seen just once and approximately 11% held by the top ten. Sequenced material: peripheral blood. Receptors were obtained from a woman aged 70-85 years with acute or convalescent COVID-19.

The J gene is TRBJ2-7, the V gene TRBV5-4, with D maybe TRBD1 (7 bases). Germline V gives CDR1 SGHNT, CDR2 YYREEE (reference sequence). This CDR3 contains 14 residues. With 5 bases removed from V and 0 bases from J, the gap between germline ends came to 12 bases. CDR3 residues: CASSPRGASYEQYF. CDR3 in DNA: TGTGCCAGCAGTCCCAGGGGGGCCTCCTACGAGCAGTACTTC.

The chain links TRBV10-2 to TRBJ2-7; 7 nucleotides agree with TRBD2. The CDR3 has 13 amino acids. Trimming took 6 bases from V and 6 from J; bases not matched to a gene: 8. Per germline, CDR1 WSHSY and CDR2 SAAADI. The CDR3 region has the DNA TGCGCCAGCAGCTGGACTAGGCAGGGCGAGCAGTACTTC. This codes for CASSWTRQGEQYF.

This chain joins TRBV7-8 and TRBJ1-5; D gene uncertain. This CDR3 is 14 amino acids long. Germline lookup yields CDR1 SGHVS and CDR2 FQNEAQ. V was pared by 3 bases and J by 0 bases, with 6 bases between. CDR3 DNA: TGTGCCAGCAGCTTGGCAGTTAGCAATCAGCCCCAGCATTTT. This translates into CASSLAVSNQPQHF.

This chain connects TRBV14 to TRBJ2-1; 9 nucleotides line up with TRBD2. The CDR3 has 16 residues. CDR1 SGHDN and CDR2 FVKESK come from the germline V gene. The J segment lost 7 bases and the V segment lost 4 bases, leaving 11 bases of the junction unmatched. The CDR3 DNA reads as TGTGCCAGCAGCCCCCTCTTTGCGGGGGGGCAAAATGAGCAGTTCTTC. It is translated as CASSPLFAGGQNEQFF. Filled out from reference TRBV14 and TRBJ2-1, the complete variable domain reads EAGVTQFPSHSVIEKGQTVTLRCDPISGHDNLYWYRRVMGKEIKFLLHFVKESKQDESGMPNNRFLAERTGGTYSTLKVQPAELEDSGVYFCASSPLFAGGQNEQFFGPGTRLTVL.

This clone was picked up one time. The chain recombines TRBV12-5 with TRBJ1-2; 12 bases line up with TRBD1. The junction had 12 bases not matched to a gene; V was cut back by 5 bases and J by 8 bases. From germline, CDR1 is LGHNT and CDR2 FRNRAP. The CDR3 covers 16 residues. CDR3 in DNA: TGTGCTAGTGGTAACTCTTCGGGACAGGGGGCATCCGGCTACACCTTC. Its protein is CASGNSSGQGASGYTF. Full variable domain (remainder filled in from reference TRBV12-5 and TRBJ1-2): DARVTQTPRHKVTEMGQEVTMRCQPILGHNTVFWYRQTMMQGLELLAYFRNRAPLDDSGMPKDRFSAEMPDATLATLKIQPSEPRDSAVYFCASGNSSGQGASGYTFGSGTRLTVV.

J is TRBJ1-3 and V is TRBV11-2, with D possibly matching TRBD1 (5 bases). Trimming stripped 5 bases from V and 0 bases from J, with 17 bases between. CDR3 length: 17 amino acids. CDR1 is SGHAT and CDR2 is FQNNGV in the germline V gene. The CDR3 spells CASSHNTGTTSGNTIYF. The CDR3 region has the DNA TGTGCCAGCAGCCACAACACCGGGACTACCTCTGGAAACACCATATATTTT. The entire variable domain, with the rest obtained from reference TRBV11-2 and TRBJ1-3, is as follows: EAGVAQSPRYKIIEKRQSVAFWCNPISGHATLYWYQQILGQGPKLLIQFQNNGVVDDSQLPKDRFSAERLKGVDSTLKIQPAKLEDSAVYLCASSHNTGTTSGNTIYFGEGSWLTVV.

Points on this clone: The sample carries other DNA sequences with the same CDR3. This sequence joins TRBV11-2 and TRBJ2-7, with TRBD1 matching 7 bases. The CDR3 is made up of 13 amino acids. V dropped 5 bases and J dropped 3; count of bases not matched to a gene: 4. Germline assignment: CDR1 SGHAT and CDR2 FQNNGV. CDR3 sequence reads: CASSPGTVYEQYF. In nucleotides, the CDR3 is TGTGCCAGCAGCCCAGGGACAGTCTACGAGCAGTACTTC.

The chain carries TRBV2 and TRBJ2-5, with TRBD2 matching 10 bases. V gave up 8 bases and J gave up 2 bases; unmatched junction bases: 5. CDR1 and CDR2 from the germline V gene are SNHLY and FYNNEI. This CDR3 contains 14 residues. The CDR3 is CASSLLAGQETQYF. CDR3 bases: TGTGCCAGCTCCCTACTAGCGGGACAAGAGACCCAGTACTTC.

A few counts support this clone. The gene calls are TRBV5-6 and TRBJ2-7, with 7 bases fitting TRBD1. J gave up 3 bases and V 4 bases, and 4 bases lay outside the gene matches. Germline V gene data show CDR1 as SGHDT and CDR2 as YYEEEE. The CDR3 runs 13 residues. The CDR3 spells CASSLQGLYEQYF. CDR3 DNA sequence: TGTGCCAGCAGCCTACAGGGGCTCTACGAGCAGTACTTC.

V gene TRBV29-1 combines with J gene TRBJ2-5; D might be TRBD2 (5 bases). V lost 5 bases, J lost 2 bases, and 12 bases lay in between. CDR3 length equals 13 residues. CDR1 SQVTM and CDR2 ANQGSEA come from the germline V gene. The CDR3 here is CSVSVSGQETQYF. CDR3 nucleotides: TGCAGCGTTAGCGTGTCGGGGCAAGAGACCCAGTACTTC.

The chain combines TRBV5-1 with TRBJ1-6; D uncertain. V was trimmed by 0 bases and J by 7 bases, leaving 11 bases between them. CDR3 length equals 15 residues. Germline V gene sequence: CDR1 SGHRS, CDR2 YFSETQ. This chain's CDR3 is CASSLDPGGNSPLHF. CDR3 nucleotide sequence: TGCGCCAGCAGCTTGGACCCGGGCGGGAATTCACCCCTCCACTTT.

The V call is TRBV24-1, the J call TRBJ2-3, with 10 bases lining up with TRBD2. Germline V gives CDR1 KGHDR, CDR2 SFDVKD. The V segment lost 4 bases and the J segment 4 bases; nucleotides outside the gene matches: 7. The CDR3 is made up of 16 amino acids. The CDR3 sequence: CATSDTERGGPDTQYF. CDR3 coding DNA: TGTGCCACCAGTGACACGGAGCGGGGGGGCCCAGATACGCAGTATTTT.

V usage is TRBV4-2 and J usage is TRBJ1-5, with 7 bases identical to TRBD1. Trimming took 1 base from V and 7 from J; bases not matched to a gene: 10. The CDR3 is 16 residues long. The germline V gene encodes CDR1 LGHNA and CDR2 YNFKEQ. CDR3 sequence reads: CASSQGPGAGGQPQHF. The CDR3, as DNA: TGTGCCAGCAGCCAAGGCCCCGGGGCAGGGGGACAGCCCCAGCATTTT.

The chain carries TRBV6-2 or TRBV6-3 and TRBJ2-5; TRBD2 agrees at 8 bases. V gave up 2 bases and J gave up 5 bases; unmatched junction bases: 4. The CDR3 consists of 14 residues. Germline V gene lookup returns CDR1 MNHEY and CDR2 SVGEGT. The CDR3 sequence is CASSYSGGGETQYF. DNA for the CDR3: TGTGCCAGCAGTTACAGCGGGGGCGGCGAGACCCAGTACTTC.

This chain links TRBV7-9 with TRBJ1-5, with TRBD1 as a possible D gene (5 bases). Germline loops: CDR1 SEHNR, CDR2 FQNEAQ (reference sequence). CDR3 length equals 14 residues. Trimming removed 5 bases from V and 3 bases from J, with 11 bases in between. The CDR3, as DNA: TGTGCCAGCAGCCTGTCCAGGGACAATCAGCCCCAGCATTTT. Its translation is CASSLSRDNQPQHF.

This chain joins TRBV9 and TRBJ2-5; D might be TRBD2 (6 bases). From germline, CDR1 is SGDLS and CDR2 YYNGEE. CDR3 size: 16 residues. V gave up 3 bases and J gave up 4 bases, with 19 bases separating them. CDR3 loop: CASSARRGSYGETQYF. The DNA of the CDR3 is TGTGCCAGCAGCGCCCGGAGGGGATCGTATGGAGAGACCCAGTACTTC.

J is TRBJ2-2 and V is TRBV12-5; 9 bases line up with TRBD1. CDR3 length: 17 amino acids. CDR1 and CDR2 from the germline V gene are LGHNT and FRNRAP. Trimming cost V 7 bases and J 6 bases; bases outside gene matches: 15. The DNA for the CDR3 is TGTGCTAGTGCCATAAACGCCGGGACAGGGAAATCCGGGGAGCTGTTTTTT. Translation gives CASAINAGTGKSGELFF.

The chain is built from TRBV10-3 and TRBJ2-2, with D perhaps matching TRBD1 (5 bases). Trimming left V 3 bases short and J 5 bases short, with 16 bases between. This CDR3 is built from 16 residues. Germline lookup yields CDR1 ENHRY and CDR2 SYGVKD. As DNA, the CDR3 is TGTGCCATCAGTGAAAGGGGCTCCGTCCAGACCGGGGAGCTGTTTTTT. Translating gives CAISERGSVQTGELFF.

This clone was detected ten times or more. The CDR3 DNA reads TGTGCCAGTAGTATTTTTCACGCAGCTAACTATGGCTACACCTTC. It translates to CASSIFHAANYGYTF. The chain carries TRBV19 and TRBJ1-2; D is ambiguous. The CDR3 is 15 amino acids. Looked up from germline, CDR1 is LNHDA and CDR2 is SQIVND (reference sequence). V lost 3 bases to trimming and J lost 0 bases, with 11 bases between them.

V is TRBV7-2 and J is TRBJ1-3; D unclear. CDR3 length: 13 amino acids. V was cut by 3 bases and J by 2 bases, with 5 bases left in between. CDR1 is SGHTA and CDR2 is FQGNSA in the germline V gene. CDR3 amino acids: CASSFEAGNTIYF. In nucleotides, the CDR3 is TGTGCCAGCAGCTTCGAGGCTGGAAACACCATATATTTT.

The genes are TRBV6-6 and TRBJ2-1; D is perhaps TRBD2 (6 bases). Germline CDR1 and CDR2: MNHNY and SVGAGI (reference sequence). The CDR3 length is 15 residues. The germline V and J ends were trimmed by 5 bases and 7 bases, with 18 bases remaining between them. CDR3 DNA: TGTGCCAGCAGTCACGGGACTGCTCTAGGAAATGAGCAGTTCTTC. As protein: CASSHGTALGNEQFF.

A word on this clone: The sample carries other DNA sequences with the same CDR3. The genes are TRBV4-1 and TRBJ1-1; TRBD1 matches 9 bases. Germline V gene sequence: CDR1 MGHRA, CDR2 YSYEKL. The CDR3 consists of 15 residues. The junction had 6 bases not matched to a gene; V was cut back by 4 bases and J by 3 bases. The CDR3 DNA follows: TGCGCCAGCAGCCGGGGACAGGGACGGGACACTGAAGCTTTCTTT. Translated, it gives CASSRGQGRDTEAFF.

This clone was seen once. The CDR3 DNA follows: TGTGCCAGCAGCCAACCGATGGCTTCCGGGGTGGCCCTCCACTTT. Amino acids: CASSQPMASGVALHF. The V gene is TRBV4-2, the J gene TRBJ1-6, with D unresolved. The V gene's germline CDR1 is LGHNA and CDR2 YNFKEQ. V was trimmed by 2 bases and J by 14 bases, leaving 19 bases between them. The CDR3 extends over 15 amino acids.

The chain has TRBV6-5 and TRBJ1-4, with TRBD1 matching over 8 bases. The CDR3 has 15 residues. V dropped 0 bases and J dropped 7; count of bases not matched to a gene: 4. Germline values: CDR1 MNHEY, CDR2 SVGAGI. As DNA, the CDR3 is TGTGCCAGCAGTTACTCGACAGGGGCGCGTGAAAAACTGTTTTTT. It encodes CASSYSTGAREKLFF.

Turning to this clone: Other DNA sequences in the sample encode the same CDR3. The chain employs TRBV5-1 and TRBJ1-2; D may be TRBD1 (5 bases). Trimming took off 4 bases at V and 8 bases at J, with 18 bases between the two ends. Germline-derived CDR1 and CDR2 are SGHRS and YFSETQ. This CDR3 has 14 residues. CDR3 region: CASSLGQGSYGYTF. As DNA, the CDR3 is TGCGCCAGCAGCCTGGGTCAGGGATCTTACGGCTACACCTTC.